Included here is one TCR beta chain sequence, with context. The protocol was immunoSEQ multiplex PCR, while the TCRdb copy is restricted to in-frame clones and leaves out a portion. The sample yields fewer than 600,000 clones, over 75% seen once. The CDR3 length is 14 residues. Trimming cost V 8 bases and J 2 bases; bases outside gene matches: 8. The germline CDR1 and CDR2 sequences are LNHDA and SQIVND (reference sequence). Cohort 3 recovered donors had two negative PCRs, clearance, or symptom resolution. This specimen comes from a study of blood T cell repertoires in COVID-19. The chain recombines TRBV19 with TRBJ1-2; 7 nucleotides match TRBD1. This sequence originates from a woman in her forties who had recovered from COVID-19. Material for sequencing was PBMCs or T cells enriched from blood (not recorded which). Here the CDR3 reads CASQTGPPNYGYTF. The CDR3, as DNA: TGTGCCAGTCAGACAGGGCCCCCAAACTATGGCTACACCTTC.